This note documents a single TCR beta chain sequence. This sample stems from a study of blood T cell repertoires in COVID-19. As processed by the authors: Reference gene primer amplification gave nucleated cell count estimates. Some clones are missing from TCRdb's copy, which holds only in-frame ones; the method was immunoSEQ multiplex PCR. V, J and clone size are those of that table, while D and trimming were read from the DNA. Seen here are approximately 100,000 clones, less than 85% observed once, and the top ten hold 18%. The sequenced sample was peripheral blood. The receptor's source is a woman aged 60 to 75 with acute or convalescent COVID-19.

In DNA form, the CDR3 reads TGTGCAGTGGGCGATGAGCAGTTCTTC. This sequence encodes CAVGDEQFF. The V call is TRBV21-1, the J call TRBJ2-1; whether TRBD1, the table's D call, matches the DNA was not checked. TRBV21-1 is flagged as a pseudogene. This CDR3 is 9 amino acids long.